This T cell receptor beta chain was identified in a study of Ad26.COV2.S vaccination and SARS-CoV-2 variants. Study summary: Sample donor was a member of the COV1001 Ad26.COV2.S trial arm. The study gave Ad26.COV2.S intramuscularly, once or twice 56 days apart.

The assay was immunoSEQ multiplex PCR, and TCRdb's table has in-frame clones only and misses some. The sample carries approximately 340,000 clones, 70% to 90% recorded once. Concerning this clone itself: No antigen is known for it.

The study's findings and limits: Reports say spike-specific CD8+ and CD4+ T cell responses covered substantial breadth after vaccination.

As for treatment: around 19 received Ad26.COV2.S at low or high dose, single or two shots; about 5 received placebo; per-sample allocation not given. Repertoires come from day 63 after the first vaccine or placebo injection. Ad26 vector vaccine expressed Wuhan-strain SARS-CoV-2 spike. The CDR3 totals 15 residues. In germline, CDR1 is MNHEY, CDR2 SVGEGT. The trim removed 0 bases at V and 3 bases at J, leaving 2 bases unmatched. The clonotype originates from a person aged 18-60 years who received the Ad26.COV2.S COVID-19 vaccine or a placebo. The sample here was peripheral blood, taken in a trial of Ad26.COV2.S vaccine versus placebo. The rearrangement uses TRBV6-2 or TRBV6-3 and TRBJ2-7; TRBD2 aligns across 10 bases. CDR3 in DNA: TGTGCCAGCAGTTACTCTGCTAGCGGGAGCTACGAGCAGTACTTC. As protein: CASSYSASGSYEQYF.